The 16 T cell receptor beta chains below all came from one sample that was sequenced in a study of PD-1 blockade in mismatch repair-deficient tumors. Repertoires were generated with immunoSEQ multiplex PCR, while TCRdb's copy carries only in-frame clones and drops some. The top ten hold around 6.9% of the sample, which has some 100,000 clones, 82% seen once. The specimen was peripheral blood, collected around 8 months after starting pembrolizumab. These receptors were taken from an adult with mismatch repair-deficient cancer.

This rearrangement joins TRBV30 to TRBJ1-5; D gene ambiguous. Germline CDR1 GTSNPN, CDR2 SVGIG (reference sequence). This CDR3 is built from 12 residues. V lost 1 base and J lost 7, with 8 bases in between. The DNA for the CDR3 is TGTGCCTGGAGTGAAGGCGGGCAGCCCCAGCATTTT. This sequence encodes CAWSEGGQPQHF.

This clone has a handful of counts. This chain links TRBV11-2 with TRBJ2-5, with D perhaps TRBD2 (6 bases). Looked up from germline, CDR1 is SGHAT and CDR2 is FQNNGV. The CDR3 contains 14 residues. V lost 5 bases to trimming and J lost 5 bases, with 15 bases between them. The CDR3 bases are TGTGCCAGCAGCCTAGGAGTTCGGGGGGAGACCCAGTACTTC. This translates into CASSLGVRGETQYF.

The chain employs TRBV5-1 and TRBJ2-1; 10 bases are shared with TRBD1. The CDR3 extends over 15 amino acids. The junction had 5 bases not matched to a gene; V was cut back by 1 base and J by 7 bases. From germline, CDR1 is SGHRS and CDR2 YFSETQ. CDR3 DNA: TGCGCCAGCAGCTTGATGACAGGGGGCGGAAATGAGCAGTTCTTC. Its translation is CASSLMTGGGNEQFF. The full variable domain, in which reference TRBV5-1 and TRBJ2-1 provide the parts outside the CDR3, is KAGVTQTPRYLIKTRGQQVTLSCSPISGHRSVSWYQQTPGQGLQFLFEYFSETQRNKGNFPGRFSGRQFSNSRSEMNVSTLELGDSALYLCASSLMTGGGNEQFFGPGTRLTVL.

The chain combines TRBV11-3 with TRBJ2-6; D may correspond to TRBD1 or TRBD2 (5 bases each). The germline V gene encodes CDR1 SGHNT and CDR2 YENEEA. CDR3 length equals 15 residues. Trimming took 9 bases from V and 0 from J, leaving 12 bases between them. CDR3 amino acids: CASRDGYSGANVLTF. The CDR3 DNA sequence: TGTGCCAGTAGGGACGGGTACTCTGGGGCCAACGTCCTGACTTTC.

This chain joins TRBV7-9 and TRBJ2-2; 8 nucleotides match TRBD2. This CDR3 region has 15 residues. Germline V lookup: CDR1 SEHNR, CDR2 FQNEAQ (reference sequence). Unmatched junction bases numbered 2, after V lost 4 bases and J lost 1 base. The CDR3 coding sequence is TGTGCCAGCAGCTCCAGCGGGGGGAACACCGGGGAGCTGTTTTTT. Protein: CASSSSGGNTGELFF.

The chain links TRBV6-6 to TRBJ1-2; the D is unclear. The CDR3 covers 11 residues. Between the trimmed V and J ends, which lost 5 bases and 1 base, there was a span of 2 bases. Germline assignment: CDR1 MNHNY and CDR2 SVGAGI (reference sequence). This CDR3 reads CASSNNYGYTF. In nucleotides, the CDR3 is TGTGCCAGCAGTAATAACTATGGCTACACCTTC.

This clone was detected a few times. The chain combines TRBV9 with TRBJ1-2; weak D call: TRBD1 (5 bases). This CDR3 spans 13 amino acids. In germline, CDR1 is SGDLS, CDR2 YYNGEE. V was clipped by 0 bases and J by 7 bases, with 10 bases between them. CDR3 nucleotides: TGTGCCAGCAGCGTAGGAGGCGGGGCTGGCTACACCTTC. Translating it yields CASSVGGGAGYTF.

The CDR3 DNA follows: TGTGCCGCCCGCCTAGACTCCTACAATGAGCAGTTCTTC. Its protein is CAARLDSYNEQFF. The chain has TRBV10-3 and TRBJ2-1; D ambiguous. CDR1 is ENHRY and CDR2 is SYGVKD in the germline V gene. Trimming removed 11 bases from V and 0 bases from J, with 11 bases in between. The CDR3 loop spans 13 amino acids.

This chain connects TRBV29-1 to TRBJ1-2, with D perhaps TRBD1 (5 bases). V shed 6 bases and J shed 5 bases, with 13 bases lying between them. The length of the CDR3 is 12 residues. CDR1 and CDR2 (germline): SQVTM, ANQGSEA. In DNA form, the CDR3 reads TGCAGCGTGACCGACAGATTTTATGGCTACACCTTC. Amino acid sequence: CSVTDRFYGYTF. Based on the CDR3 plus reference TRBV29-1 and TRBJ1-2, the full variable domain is SAVISQKPSRDICQRGTSLTIQCQVDSQVTMMFWYRQQPGQSLTLIATANQGSEATYESGFVIDKFPISRPNLTFSTLTVSNMSPEDSSIYLCSVTDRFYGYTFGSGTRLTVV.

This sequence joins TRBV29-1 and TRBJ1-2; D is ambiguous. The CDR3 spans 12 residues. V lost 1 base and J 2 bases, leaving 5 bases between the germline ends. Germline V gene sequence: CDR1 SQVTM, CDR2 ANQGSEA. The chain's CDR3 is CSVEGKNYGYTF. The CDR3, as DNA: TGCAGCGTTGAAGGAAAAAACTATGGCTACACCTTC.

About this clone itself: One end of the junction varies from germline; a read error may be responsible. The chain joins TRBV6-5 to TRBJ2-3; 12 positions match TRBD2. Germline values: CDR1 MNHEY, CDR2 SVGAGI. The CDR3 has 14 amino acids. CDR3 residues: CASSSSWTSGIPLF. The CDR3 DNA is TGTGCCAGCAGTTCTTCCTGGACTAGCGGGATCCCCTTATTT.

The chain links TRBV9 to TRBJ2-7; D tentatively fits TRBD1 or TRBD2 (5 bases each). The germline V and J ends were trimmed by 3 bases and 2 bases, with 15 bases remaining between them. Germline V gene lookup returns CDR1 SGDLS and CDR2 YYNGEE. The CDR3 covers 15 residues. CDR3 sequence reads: CASSATGTETYEQYF. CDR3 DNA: TGTGCCAGCAGCGCAACCGGGACGGAAACCTACGAGCAGTACTTC. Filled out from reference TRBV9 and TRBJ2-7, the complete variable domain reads DSGVTQTPKHLITATGQRVTLRCSPRSGDLSVYWYQQSLDQGLQFLIQYYNGEERAKGNILERFSAQQFPDLHSELNLSSLELGDSALYFCASSATGTETYEQYFGPGTRLTVT.

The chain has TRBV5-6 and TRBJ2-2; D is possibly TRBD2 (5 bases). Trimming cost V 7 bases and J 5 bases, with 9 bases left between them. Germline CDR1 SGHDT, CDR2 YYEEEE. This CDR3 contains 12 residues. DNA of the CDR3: TGTGCCAGCGGGAGTCGTACCGGGGAGCTGTTTTTT. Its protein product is CASGSRTGELFF.

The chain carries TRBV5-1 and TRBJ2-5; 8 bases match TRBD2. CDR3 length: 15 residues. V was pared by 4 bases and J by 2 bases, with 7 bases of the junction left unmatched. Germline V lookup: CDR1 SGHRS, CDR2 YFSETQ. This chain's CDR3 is CASSRTRGEQETQYF. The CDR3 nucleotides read TGCGCCAGCAGCCGGACGCGGGGGGAACAAGAGACCCAGTACTTC.

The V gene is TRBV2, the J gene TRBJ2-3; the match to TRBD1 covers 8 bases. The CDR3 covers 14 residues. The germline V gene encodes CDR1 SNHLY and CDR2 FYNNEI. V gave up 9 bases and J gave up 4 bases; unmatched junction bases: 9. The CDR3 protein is CARGRQGIPDTQYF. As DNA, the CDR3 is TGTGCCAGGGGGAGACAGGGGATCCCAGATACGCAGTATTTT.

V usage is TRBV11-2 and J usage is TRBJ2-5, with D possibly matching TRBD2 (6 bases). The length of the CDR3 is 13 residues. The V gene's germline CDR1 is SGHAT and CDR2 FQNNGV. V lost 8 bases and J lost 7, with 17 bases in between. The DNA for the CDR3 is TGTGCCAGCCCCATCGGTTTGGGAGGGACCCAGTACTTC. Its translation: CASPIGLGGTQYF.